The 12 T cell receptor beta chains below were found in one sample sequenced in a study of blood T cell repertoires in COVID-19. Produced via immunoSEQ multiplex PCR; TCRdb's table is partial and in-frame only. This table holds about 140,000 clones, roughly 84% found once. Material: peripheral blood. All receptors derive from a human donor in a cohort sampled during active COVID-19.

The rearrangement joins TRBV7-9 to TRBJ1-4, with TRBD1 as a possible D gene (6 bases). The CDR3 is made up of 12 amino acids. Germline V gene lookup returns CDR1 SEHNR and CDR2 FQNEAQ (reference sequence). V was shortened by 8 bases and J by 10 bases, with 14 bases between the two germline ends. The CDR3 DNA follows: TGTGCCAGCGACAACCGGGGGGCAAAACTGTTTTTT. It specifies CASDNRGAKLFF. Filled out from reference TRBV7-9 and TRBJ1-4, the complete variable domain reads DTGVSQNPRHKITKRGQNVTFRCDPISEHNRLYWYRQTLGQGPEFLTYFQNEAQLEKSRLLSDRFSAERPKGSFSTLEIQRTEQGDSAMYLCASDNRGAKLFFGSGTQLSVL.

The chain is built from TRBV28 and TRBJ2-1, with TRBD1 matching 11 bases. The CDR3 spans 15 residues. Germline V gene data show CDR1 as MDHEN and CDR2 as SYDVKM. Germline trimming cut 4 bases from V and 8 bases from J; bases unmatched to any gene: 7. The CDR3 DNA reads as TGTGCCAGCAGTTCGGACAGGGGGCTTGACGATGAGCAGTTCTTC. Its translation is CASSSDRGLDDEQFF.

The genes are TRBV6-1 and TRBJ1-1; D unclear. V was pared by 1 base and J by 1 base, with 10 bases between. The CDR3 consists of 15 residues. Germline assignment: CDR1 MNHNS and CDR2 SASEGT. The chain's CDR3 is CASSEGSAGNTEAFF. Here the CDR3 DNA reads TGTGCCAGCAGTGAAGGAAGTGCGGGGAACACTGAAGCTTTCTTT.

The sample holds a few counts of this clone. The rearrangement joins TRBV21-1 to TRBJ1-1; TRBD1 is the table's D call and was not checked against the DNA. TRBV21-1 is listed as a pseudogene. This CDR3 is 13 amino acids long. The CDR3 coding sequence is TGTGCCAGCAGGGACAGGGCGGCCACTGAAGCTTTCTTT. This sequence encodes CASRDRAATEAFF.

The rearrangement links TRBV4-1 to TRBJ1-4; 7 bases line up with TRBD1. CDR3 length equals 13 residues. J gave up 8 bases and V 6 bases, and 6 bases lay outside the gene matches. Germline V gene data show CDR1 as MGHRA and CDR2 as YSYEKL. The CDR3, as DNA: TGCGCCAGCAGAGACAGGGTAGGAGAAAAACTGTTTTTT. Translation gives CASRDRVGEKLFF.

This chain joins TRBV5-1 and TRBJ2-3; D gene uncertain. Germline loops: CDR1 SGHRS, CDR2 YFSETQ. The CDR3 length is 17 residues. Trimming left V 4 bases short and J 2 bases short, with 20 bases between. The CDR3 bases are TGCGCCAGCAGCGGAGCCCCTGGTCCAATCGACACAGATACGCAGTATTTT. Amino acids: CASSGAPGPIDTDTQYF.

This clone was found once. V and J are TRBV5-4 and TRBJ2-1; 10 bases map to TRBD1. The CDR3 is made up of 15 amino acids. CDR1 SGHNT and CDR2 YYREEE come from the germline V gene (reference sequence). Losses at the gene ends were 3 bases for V and 6 bases for J; bases not matched to a gene: 6. The CDR3 reads CASSSPRTGGNEQFF. The CDR3 DNA reads as TGTGCCAGCAGCTCCCCCCGGACAGGGGGCAATGAGCAGTTCTTC.

This rearrangement joins TRBV3-1 (or the pseudogene TRBV3-2) to TRBJ1-2; D perhaps matches TRBD1 (6 bases). The germline V gene encodes CDR1 LGHDT and CDR2 YNNKEL (reference sequence). Trimming stripped 5 bases from V and 2 bases from J, with 9 bases between. The CDR3 consists of 13 residues. CDR3: CASSIQGNYGYTF. The CDR3 bases are TGTGCCAGCAGCATACAGGGAAACTATGGCTACACCTTC.

The rearrangement joins TRBV5-1 to TRBJ1-3; 9 bases align to TRBD1. CDR3 length: 14 residues. Germline trimming cut 5 bases from V and 1 base from J; bases unmatched to any gene: 1. Per the germline V gene, CDR1 is SGHRS and CDR2 is YFSETQ. CDR3 protein: CASRTGGSGNTIYF. The CDR3 nucleotides read TGCGCCAGCAGGACAGGGGGATCTGGAAACACCATATATTTT.

The chain couples TRBV28 to TRBJ2-5; 8 nucleotides align to TRBD2. The CDR3 is 17 amino acids. J lost 4 bases, V lost 2 bases, and 12 bases had no gene match. Looked up from germline, CDR1 is MDHEN and CDR2 is SYDVKM. This CDR3 reads CASSLVLRGGYRETQYF. Here the CDR3 DNA reads TGTGCCAGCAGTTTAGTACTACGGGGGGGCTACAGAGAGACCCAGTACTTC.

This clone occurred a few times. V is TRBV14 and J is TRBJ2-2; 10 positions agree with TRBD1. V shed 4 bases, J shed 5 bases, and the junction held 13 bases outside the gene matches. The CDR3 is 18 residues long. CDR1 and CDR2 (germline): SGHDN, FVKESK. The DNA of the CDR3 is TGTGCCAGCAGCCGGACGACAGGGGGCGCGTTGAGGACCGGGGAGCTGTTTTTT. It translates to CASSRTTGGALRTGELFF.

The V call is TRBV6-5, the J call TRBJ2-7; 8 bases fit TRBD1. There are 13 residues in the CDR3. CDR1 is MNHEY and CDR2 is SVGAGI in the germline V gene. Losses at the gene ends were 6 bases for V and 2 bases for J; bases not matched to a gene: 3. CDR3 sequence: CASSRTGPYEQYF. The CDR3 DNA is TGTGCCAGCAGCCGGACAGGGCCCTACGAGCAGTACTTC.